This T cell receptor (beta chain) derives from a study of T cell clonality in common variable immunodeficiency. Data came from immunoSEQ multiplex PCR; TCRdb stores just in-frame clones and leaves some out. This sample comprises tens of thousands of clones, none seen once only. This clone was picked up a small number of times. Its antigen is not identified. The CDR3 end falls 3 residues outside the read, so it is completed with the germline J gene. Regarding the study as a whole: In common variable immunodeficiency, TCR beta chains reportedly carried fewer deletions and N-nucleotide insertions.

Germline values: CDR1 SNHLY, CDR2 FYNNEI. V lost 5 bases and J lost 1, with 12 bases in between. The CDR3 has 16 residues. The V and J genes are TRBV2 and TRBJ1-6, with a weak D call TRBD1 (5 bases). The receptor was derived from a human donor with common variable immunodeficiency. The sample was peripheral blood mononuclear cells. CDR3 loop: CASSRTLESYNSPLHF. CDR3 DNA, as far as it was read: TGTGCCAGCAGTCGGACATTGGAGTCCTATAATTCACCC.